The clone carrying this TCR beta chain has just a few counts. These data originate in a study of quantifying T cell responses using KT2 cells. In the study overall: RNA was reverse transcribed with TCR alpha and beta constant-region primers.

The germline V gene has CDR1 SGDLS and CDR2 YYNGEE. Between the trimmed V and J ends, which lost 8 bases and 7 bases, there was a span of 17 bases. This CDR3 has 13 residues. Each cDNA got a UMI-containing oligo ligated at its 3' end. The first PCR ran roughly 4 cycles with an equimolar RC1.1 and RC1.2 beta primer mix. TCRdb ran MiXCR on the UMI-ligation and nested PCR reads and lists one entry per CDR3 protein. Here the sample spans tens of thousands of distinct CDR3 sequences, roughly 11% being singletons. The receptor was derived from a human donor. Sequencing input: PBMCs spiked with cells of the T cell clone KT2. The V and J genes are TRBV9 and TRBJ2-3; D might be TRBD1 (5 bases). This CDR3 is CASQPPDSYTQYF. CDR3 sequence (DNA): TGTGCCAGTCAGCCACCCGACAGTTATACGCAGTATTTT.